This TCR beta chain was sequenced during a study of shared clonotypes between healthy human individuals. Overall study results and limits: What naive subsets generally showed was a larger estimated richness than memory subsets showed. It was observed that approximately 5% of naive CD4 clonotypes were shared across several donors.

The data were produced by immunoSEQ multiplex PCR, yet TCRdb's version contains in-frame clones alone and is incomplete. The sample yields approximately 1.5 million clones, 98% seen once. In germline, CDR1 is SGHKS, CDR2 YYEKEE (reference sequence). CDR3 size: 15 residues. The V gene end was trimmed by 1 base and the J gene end by 6 bases; junction bases not matched to a gene: 7. As concerns this clone: The antigen is not known.

Material for sequencing was naive CD4+ T cells sorted from blood. Subset indicated: CD45RA+ positively selected. This TCR came from a man younger than 40 in good health. V usage is TRBV5-5 and J usage is TRBJ1-2; 9 nucleotides align to TRBD1. The CDR3 sequence: CASSLSYRGLDGYTF. The CDR3 coding sequence is TGTGCCAGCAGCTTGTCGTACAGGGGGCTTGATGGCTACACCTTC.